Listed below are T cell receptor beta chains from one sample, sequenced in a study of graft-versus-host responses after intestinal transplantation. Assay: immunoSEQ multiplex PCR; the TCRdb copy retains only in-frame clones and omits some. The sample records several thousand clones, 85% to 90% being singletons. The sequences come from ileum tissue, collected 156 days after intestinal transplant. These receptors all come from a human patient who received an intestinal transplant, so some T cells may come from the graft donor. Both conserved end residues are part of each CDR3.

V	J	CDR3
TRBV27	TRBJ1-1	CASLGRAAEAFF
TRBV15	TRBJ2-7	CATSNDRGGREQYF
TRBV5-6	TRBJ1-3	CASSLVGTSSGNTIYF
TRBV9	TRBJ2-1	CASSMTSLNYNEQFF
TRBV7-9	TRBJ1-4	CASTVQGVNEKLFF
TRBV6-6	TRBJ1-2	CASSIGAGHYGYTF
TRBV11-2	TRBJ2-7	CASSLGPGYEQYF
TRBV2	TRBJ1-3	CASWGYRPSGNTIYF
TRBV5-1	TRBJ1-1	CASSLTGGRNTEAFF
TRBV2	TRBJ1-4	CASSAGFSEKLFF
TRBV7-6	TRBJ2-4	CASSPNSGTTRRTIKNIQYF
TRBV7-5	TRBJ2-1	CARSAETGGHEQFF
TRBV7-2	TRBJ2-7	CASSLDRGWTYEQYF
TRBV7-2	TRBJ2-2	CASSLEVYTGELFF
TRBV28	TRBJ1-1	CASTRDSYTEAFF
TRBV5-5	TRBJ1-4	CASSLMAGGTEKLFF
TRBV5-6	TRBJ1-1	CASSPDRGLGEAFF
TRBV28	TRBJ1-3	CASSLGFRDGNTIYF
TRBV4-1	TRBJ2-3	CASSQDGLAGVDTQYF
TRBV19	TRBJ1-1	CASSSGTGPEAFF
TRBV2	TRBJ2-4	CASSADRGAKNIQYF
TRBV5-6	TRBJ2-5	CASSRRERETQYF
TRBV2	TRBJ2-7	CASSEEYRDEQYF
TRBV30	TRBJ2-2	CAWGRGGELFF
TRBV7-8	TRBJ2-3	CASSLGAGTGIDTQYF
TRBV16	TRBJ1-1	CASSQSVTVGTEAFF
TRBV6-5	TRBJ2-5	CASPSGDGTQYF
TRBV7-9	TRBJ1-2	CASSLVANYGYTF
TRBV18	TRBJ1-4	CASSPRGQVEKLFF
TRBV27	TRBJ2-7	CASRPRDPLGEYF
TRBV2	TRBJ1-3	CASSEVFGPGNTIYF
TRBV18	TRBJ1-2	CASSPRLVDGYTF
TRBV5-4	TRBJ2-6	CASSLVRGSGANVLTF
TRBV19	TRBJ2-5	CASNLGALEYQETQYF
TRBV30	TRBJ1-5	CAWSPQGGQPQHF
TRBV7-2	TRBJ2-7	CASSFSPIAGGREQYF
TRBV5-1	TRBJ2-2	CASSQGQPTGELFF
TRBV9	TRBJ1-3	CASSVGHLRAQSSTIYF
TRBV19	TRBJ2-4	CASSIVGNGIQYF
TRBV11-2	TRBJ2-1	CASSLRRPAGSYNEQFF
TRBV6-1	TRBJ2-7	CASSNTGTYEQYF
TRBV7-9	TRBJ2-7	CASSSPGSFSYEQYF
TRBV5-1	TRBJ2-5	CASRWTGKTQYF
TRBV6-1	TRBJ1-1	CASSEGWVGAAFF
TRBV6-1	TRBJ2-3	CASTSTDTQYF